The 11 T cell receptor beta chains below all came from one sample that was sequenced in a study of T cell changes during pregnancy in multiple sclerosis. Measured with immunoSEQ multiplex PCR; TCRdb has only the in-frame clones, and not every one. The repertoire has roughly 51,000 clones, around 94% of them found once; the top ten carry around 5.5%. This sample comprised CD8+ T cells from peripheral blood mononuclear cells, obtained before pregnancy. The source is a female donor with multiple sclerosis, enrolled in a pregnancy study.

In this sample, this clone turned up once. V is TRBV19 and J is TRBJ1-4; a possible D gene is TRBD1 (5 bases). V lost 3 bases and J 12 bases, leaving 11 bases between the germline ends. CDR1 and CDR2 from the germline V gene are LNHDA and SQIVND (reference sequence). The CDR3 length is 12 residues. The CDR3 region is CASSIGGSELFF. CDR3 sequence (DNA): TGTGCCAGTAGTATCGGGGGTAGTGAACTGTTTTTT. Variable domain in full (rest from reference TRBV19 and TRBJ1-4): DGGITQSPKYLFRKEGQNVTLSCEQNLNHDAMYWYRQDPGQGLRLIYYSQIVNDFQKGDIAEGYSVSREKKESFPLTVTSAQKNPTAFYLCASSIGGSELFFGSGTQLSVL.

The rearrangement joins TRBV5-8 to TRBJ1-1; D gene uncertain. Germline CDR1 is SGHTS and CDR2 is YDEGEE. The CDR3 length is 12 residues. V lost 2 bases and J lost 2, with 4 bases in between. The CDR3 region has the DNA TGTGCCAGCAGCTTATCTAACACTGAAGCTTTCTTT. Residues: CASSLSNTEAFF.

The rearrangement uses TRBV2 and TRBJ1-1, with D maybe TRBD1 (6 bases). CDR3 length: 15 amino acids. Looked up from germline, CDR1 is SNHLY and CDR2 is FYNNEI. Trimming took off 5 bases at V and 2 bases at J, with 15 bases between the two ends. As DNA, the CDR3 is TGTGCCAGCAGTATGGGGAGGGGGACAAACACTGAAGCTTTCTTT. Its protein product is CASSMGRGTNTEAFF. Based on the CDR3 plus reference TRBV2 and TRBJ1-1, the full variable domain is EPEVTQTPSHQVTQMGQEVILRCVPISNHLYFYWYRQILGQKVEFLVSFYNNEISEKSEIFDDQFSVERPDGSNFTLKIRSTKLEDSAMYFCASSMGRGTNTEAFFGQGTRLTVV.

The chain recombines TRBV29-1 with TRBJ2-7; TRBD1 aligns across 8 bases. This CDR3 is built from 12 residues. With 6 bases clipped from V and 2 bases from J, the junction kept 3 bases outside the gene matches. CDR1 SQVTM and CDR2 ANQGSEA come from the germline V gene. CDR3 in amino acids: CSVGDRTYEQYF. The CDR3 nucleotides read TGCAGCGTAGGGGACAGGACCTACGAGCAGTACTTC.

The chain couples TRBV28 to TRBJ2-7; D not resolved. V lost 7 bases, J lost 6 bases, and 19 bases lay in between. This CDR3 has 14 amino acids. Germline CDR1 MDHEN, CDR2 SYDVKM. The CDR3 protein is CASTPSLRGSEQYF. CDR3 in DNA: TGTGCCAGCACCCCAAGCCTACGCGGCTCCGAGCAGTACTTC. The full variable domain, with the rest looked up from reference TRBV28 and TRBJ2-7, is DVKVTQSSRYLVKRTGEKVFLECVQDMDHENMFWYRQDPGLGLRLIYFSYDVKMKEKGDIPEGYSVSREKKERFSLILESASTNQTSMYLCASTPSLRGSEQYFGPGTRLTVT.

This clone was detected once. V and J are TRBV11-1 and TRBJ2-7, with D hard to call. V was clipped by 2 bases and J by 3 bases, with 11 bases between them. CDR1 is SGHAT, CDR2 FQDESV, per germline (reference sequence). CDR3 size: 14 residues. Here the CDR3 DNA reads TGTGCCAGCAGCTTATGGGCCAGCAGCTACGAGCAGTACTTC. Amino acid sequence: CASSLWASSYEQYF.

The chain has TRBV2 and TRBJ2-3; TRBD2 matches at 11 bases. The CDR3 contains 16 residues. CDR1 is SNHLY, CDR2 FYNNEI, per germline. Germline trimming cut 8 bases from V and 3 bases from J; bases unmatched to any gene: 10. CDR3 sequence: CASPGGLAGVTDTQYF. The CDR3 nucleotides read TGTGCCAGCCCAGGAGGACTAGCGGGTGTGACAGATACGCAGTATTTT.

J is TRBJ2-1 and V is TRBV27; 7 bases are shared with TRBD2. V lost 4 bases, J lost 9 bases, and 9 bases stayed unmatched. This CDR3 region has 14 residues. The V gene's germline CDR1 is MNHEY and CDR2 SMNVEV (reference sequence). Written as DNA, the CDR3 is TGTGCCAGCAGTTCCGGACTAGTTAGGGGTGAGCAGTTCTTC. Protein sequence: CASSSGLVRGEQFF.

The V and J genes are TRBV19 and TRBJ2-1; 7 bases fit TRBD2. This CDR3 has 15 residues. The V segment lost 4 bases and the J segment 2 bases; nucleotides outside the gene matches: 5. CDR1 LNHDA and CDR2 SQIVND come from the germline V gene (reference sequence). Here the CDR3 reads CASSTLSGPYNEQFF. The DNA of the CDR3 is TGTGCCAGTAGTACCCTTAGCGGGCCCTACAATGAGCAGTTCTTC.

The V call is TRBV27, the J call TRBJ2-3; D call uncertain. This CDR3 comprises 12 residues. CDR1 MNHEY and CDR2 SMNVEV come from the germline V gene (reference sequence). Trimming cost V 5 bases and J 6 bases, with 9 bases left between them. DNA for the CDR3: TGTGCCAGCAGTCCGGTCCCCGATACGCAGTATTTT. Its translation is CASSPVPDTQYF.

A note on this clone: One end of the junction fails to match germline, which may point to a read error. The CDR3: CASSEFQGRHF. The DNA for the CDR3 is TGTGCCAGCAGTGAATTCCAGGGCAGGCACTTC. The chain has TRBV2 and TRBJ2-7; maybe TRBD1 (5 bases). Germline loops: CDR1 SNHLY, CDR2 FYNNEI. There are 11 residues in the CDR3.